This T cell receptor (beta chain) was profiled in a study of T-cell reconstitution after alpha-beta-depleted transplantation in children. Study-level results: Roughly two months post-transplant, alpha-beta T cells reportedly originated from several hundred graft clones that had expanded. Several patients had high TCRbeta diversity at day 60; it came from surviving recipient T cells and thymic progenitors. T-cell counts and diversity were attributed mostly to newly produced T cells one year after transplant.

V lost 8 bases to trimming and J lost 1 base; unmatched junction nucleotides: 7. The CDR3 extends over 14 amino acids. Germline V CDR1 and CDR2: MNHNS, SASEGT. For TCRbeta, the library was prepared with unique molecular identifiers. Using its own MiXCR run on the PCR reads, TCRdb lists one record per CDR3 protein. The sample lists fewer than 150,000 distinct CDR3 sequences; around 23% were seen once. Notes on this clonotype: The target antigen is unknown.

The receptor was derived from a male patient aged 2-9 years who had a stem cell transplant for chronic granulomatous disease, so the T cells may come from the graft donor. V and J are TRBV6-1 and TRBJ1-1; 7 positions match TRBD1. The source was PBMCs, mostly from graft donor cells, collected 180 days after TCRalphabeta/CD19-depleted stem cell transplant. DNA of the CDR3: TGTGCCAGCTCTAGGGGGCGGAAGAACACTGAAGCTTTCTTT. As protein: CASSRGRKNTEAFF.